These 3 T cell receptor beta chains came from one sample sequenced in a study of CD8 T cells in ankylosing spondylitis. TCRdb re-derived calls from the 5' RACE reads in MiXCR, one entry per CDR3 protein. Of a few hundred thousand distinct CDR3 sequences listed, less than 25% are singletons. The sequenced sample was blood, either unsorted or a sorted T cell fraction (not recorded which). The source is a female donor with ankylosing spondylitis or in good health (not recorded which).

On this clonotype itself: The final CDR3 position lacks the conserved phenylalanine or tryptophan, pointing to a likely read error. The J gene is TRBJ1-2, the V gene TRBV20-1, with TRBD1 matching 7 bases. Germline V gene data show CDR1 as DFQATT and CDR2 as SNEGSKA (reference sequence). V was clipped by 6 bases and J by 8 bases; unmatched bases: 15. This CDR3 is built from 14 residues. The CDR3 DNA reads TGCAGTGCATTCTTCAGGGGGGCCTCAGGGGGCTACACCCTC. Its protein is CSAFFRGASGGYTL.

In its sample, this clonotype was seen many times. The chain is built from TRBV29-1 and TRBJ1-1, with D possibly being TRBD1 (5 bases). The CDR3 extends over 13 amino acids. The germline gives CDR1 SQVTM, CDR2 ANQGSEA. The germline V and J ends were trimmed by 3 bases and 2 bases, with 10 bases remaining between them. This CDR3 is CSVDVGVNTEAFF. In DNA, the CDR3 is TGCAGCGTTGATGTAGGGGTAAACACTGAAGCTTTCTTT. The full variable domain, rest sourced from reference TRBV29-1 and TRBJ1-1, is SAVISQKPSRDICQRGTSLTIQCQVDSQVTMMFWYRQQPGQSLTLIATANQGSEATYESGFVIDKFPISRPNLTFSTLTVSNMSPEDSSIYLCSVDVGVNTEAFFGQGTRLTVV.

This chain uses TRBV12-3 or TRBV12-4 with TRBJ2-5; no firm D call. This CDR3 is built from 13 residues. V dropped 3 bases and J dropped 4 bases, with 9 bases sitting between them. The CDR3 spells CASSLIRIETQYF. The CDR3 coding sequence is TGTGCCAGCAGTTTGATACGGATAGAGACCCAGTACTTC.